A selection of T cell receptor beta chains follows, all from one sample in a study of technical replicates of blood from a handful of donors. The data were produced by immunoSEQ multiplex PCR, yet TCRdb's version contains in-frame clones alone and is incomplete. The repertoire consists of 50,000 to 70,000 clones, with 86% occurring once and the leading ten covering over 4.5%. The material sequenced was PBMCs. The receptor source for this set is a human donor in good health. Some clones in this sample may be carry-over from other donors' samples. The CDR3 runs from the conserved cysteine through the conserved F or W. The order of the fields is D gene, V gene, clone size, J gene, CDR3 DNA, CDR3 protein. D genes are given only for firm matches. Part of the rows lack a size; the others show once, few, many or a class for expanded clones.

D: .
V: TRBV7-6
size: .
J: TRBJ2-3
DNA: TGTGCCAGCAGCTCCAACCTAGTAGATACGCAGTATTTT
CDR3: CASSSNLVDTQYF

D: .
V: TRBV15
size: .
J: TRBJ2-7
DNA: TGTGCCACCAGCATCCGAGAGGCTTACGAGCAGTACTTC
CDR3: CATSIREAYEQYF

D: TRBD2
V: TRBV5-1
size: .
J: TRBJ2-2
DNA: TGCGCCAGCAGCTCACCGGGACTAGCGGGAGCCACCGGGGAGCTGTTTTTT
CDR3: CASSSPGLAGATGELFF

D: .
V: TRBV12-5
size: .
J: TRBJ2-2
DNA: TGTGCTAGTGGATCAGTAGGAGAGGCCGGGGAGCTGTTTTTT
CDR3: CASGSVGEAGELFF

D: .
V: TRBV21-1
size: .
J: TRBJ2-1
DNA: TGTGCCAGCAGCCCTCGGACAGGGGCCAGCTCCTACAATGAGCAGTTCTTC
CDR3: CASSPRTGASSYNEQFF

D: TRBD1
V: TRBV4-3
size: .
J: TRBJ2-1
DNA: TGCGCCAGCAGCCAAGATCGACAGGGGAGAAACAATGAGCAGTTCTTC
CDR3: CASSQDRQGRNNEQFF

D: .
V: TRBV5-4
size: .
J: TRBJ2-5
DNA: TGTGCCAGCAGCTTGGGGCAGGGAAGGCAAGAGACCCAGTACTTC
CDR3: CASSLGQGRQETQYF

D: .
V: TRBV6-5
size: .
J: TRBJ2-1
DNA: TGTGCCAGCAGTCCCAGACAGGCCAATGAGCAGTTCTTC
CDR3: CASSPRQANEQFF

D: TRBD1
V: TRBV6-1
size: .
J: TRBJ1-1
DNA: TGTGCCAGCAGTGAATGGGGACAGGGTAACACTGAAGCTTTCTTT
CDR3: CASSEWGQGNTEAFF

D: .
V: TRBV19
size: once
J: TRBJ2-7
DNA: TGTGCCAGTAGTATAAAAACAGGAAATAGCGGTACCTACGAGCAGTACTTC
CDR3: CASSIKTGNSGTYEQYF

D: TRBD1
V: TRBV5-1
size: .
J: TRBJ1-2
DNA: TGCGCCAGCAGCTTGGAGGGACAGGGGGTTGACTATGGCTACACCTTC
CDR3: CASSLEGQGVDYGYTF

D: .
V: TRBV10-1
size: .
J: TRBJ2-7
DNA: TGCGCCAGCAGTCCGAGGGAAAATCGGTACGAGCAGTACTTC
CDR3: CASSPRENRYEQYF

D: .
V: TRBV5-1
size: .
J: TRBJ2-1
DNA: TGCGCCAGCAGCATAGCGGCCCTATACAATGAGCAGTTCTTC
CDR3: CASSIAALYNEQFF

D: TRBD1
V: TRBV2
size: .
J: TRBJ1-5
DNA: TGTGCCAGCATGCCGGACAGGGATCAGCCCCAGCATTTT
CDR3: CASMPDRDQPQHF

D: TRBD2
V: TRBV14
size: .
J: TRBJ2-1
DNA: TGTGCCAGCAGCCGAACACTAGCGGGGGCCTACAATGAGCAGTTCTTC
CDR3: CASSRTLAGAYNEQFF

D: .
V: TRBV6-1
size: .
J: TRBJ2-2
DNA: TGTGCCAGCAGTGACAGGGTAACCGGGGAGCTGTTTTTT
CDR3: CASSDRVTGELFF

D: .
V: TRBV6-9
size: once
J: TRBJ1-5
DNA: TGTGCCAGCAATTGTCGGGGGGTTACGAAGGAGAATAGCAATCAGCCCCAGCATTTT
CDR3: CASNCRGVTKENSNQPQHF

D: TRBD2
V: TRBV11-3
size: .
J: TRBJ2-7
DNA: TGTGCCAGCAGCCGGGGACTAGCGGGACAATACGAGCAGTACTTC
CDR3: CASSRGLAGQYEQYF

D: .
V: TRBV19
size: few
J: TRBJ2-2
DNA: TGTGCCAGTAGTAGAGATCGCCTCGGGAACACCGGGGAGCTGTTTTTT
CDR3: CASSRDRLGNTGELFF

D: TRBD2
V: TRBV11-1
size: .
J: TRBJ2-3
DNA: TGTGCCAGCAGCTTCAGCGGGAGGGCCACAGATACGCAGTATTTT
CDR3: CASSFSGRATDTQYF

D: TRBD2
V: TRBV29-1
size: .
J: TRBJ2-3
DNA: TGCAGCGTGCTGACTAGCGGGAGCCCCTTGGATACGCAGTATTTT
CDR3: CSVLTSGSPLDTQYF

D: TRBD2
V: TRBV5-3
size: once
J: TRBJ2-7
DNA: TGTGCCAGAAGCTACCTCGGGGCTAGCGGGAGGTCTCCCTACGAGCAGTACTTC
CDR3: CARSYLGASGRSPYEQYF

D: TRBD2
V: TRBV6-4
size: .
J: TRBJ2-1
DNA: TGTGCCAGCAGTGCAACTAGCGGGAACAATGAGCAGTTCTTC
CDR3: CASSATSGNNEQFF

D: .
V: TRBV5-1
size: .
J: TRBJ2-7
DNA: TGCGCCAGCAGCTTGGGAGGGTTCGAGCAGTACTTC
CDR3: CASSLGGFEQYF

D: .
V: TRBV6-4
size: .
J: TRBJ2-1
DNA: TGTGCCAGCAGTTTAACGGGAGCAGACAATGAGCAGTTCTTC
CDR3: CASSLTGADNEQFF

D: TRBD2
V: TRBV7-6
size: once
J: TRBJ2-2
DNA: TGTGCCAGCAGCTCCTCTAGCGGGGGGGCCGGGGAGCTGTTTTTT
CDR3: CASSSSSGGAGELFF

D: .
V: TRBV10-3
size: .
J: TRBJ2-3
DNA: TGTGCCATCAGTGAGTCTGGGGGGAACACAGATACGCAGTATTTT
CDR3: CAISESGGNTDTQYF

D: .
V: TRBV4-2
size: .
J: TRBJ1-1
DNA: TGTGCCAGCAGCCCCCGCTCGGGGGACACTGAAGCTTTCTTT
CDR3: CASSPRSGDTEAFF

D: TRBD2
V: TRBV9
size: .
J: TRBJ2-3
DNA: TGTGCCAGCAGCGCTGGACTAGCGGGCCGACATGCCCAGAGCACAGATACGCAGTATTTT
CDR3: CASSAGLAGRHAQSTDTQYF